These T cell receptor beta chains were read from a single sample in a study of Graves' ophthalmopathy and Graves' hyperthyroidism. One entry per CDR3 protein results from TCRdb running MiXCR on the multiplex PCR reads. The sample has fewer than 650,000 distinct CDR3 sequences, 20% to 25% seen once. The sample taken for sequencing was peripheral blood. Receptors originate from a woman between 18 and 29 years old with stable Graves' hyperthyroidism. Some clones in this sample may be carry-over from other donors' samples. CDR3s include the opening cysteine and the closing phenylalanine or tryptophan. Each record gives: J gene, D gene, V gene, clone size, CDR3 protein, CDR3 DNA. The D gene is left open where the match is weak. The listing skips clone size in some rows; elsewhere it reads once, few, many or a size class.

j_call: TRBJ1-6; d_call: TRBD1; v_call: TRBV6-1; clone_size: few; cdr3_aa: CASTQGQGWSPLHF; cdr3_nt: TGTGCCAGCACGCAGGGACAGGGCTGGTCACCCCTCCACTTT
j_call: TRBJ1-1; d_call: .; v_call: TRBV9; clone_size: many; cdr3_aa: CASSPRQAPMNTEAFF; cdr3_nt: TGTGCCAGCAGCCCCCGACAGGCGCCCATGAACACTGAAGCTTTCTTT
j_call: TRBJ2-7; d_call: .; v_call: TRBV10-3; clone_size: .; cdr3_aa: CAISVGGEGPNEQYF; cdr3_nt: TGTGCCATCAGTGTTGGCGGGGAAGGCCCCAACGAGCAGTACTTC
j_call: TRBJ1-1; d_call: TRBD1; v_call: TRBV5-1; clone_size: many; cdr3_aa: CASTGQGTEAFF; cdr3_nt: TGCGCCAGCACGGGACAGGGCACTGAAGCTTTCTTT
j_call: TRBJ1-5; d_call: .; v_call: TRBV28; clone_size: .; cdr3_aa: CASSLSLYDQHF; cdr3_nt: TGTGCCAGCAGTTTATCACTGTACGATCAGCATTTT
j_call: TRBJ1-2; d_call: TRBD1; v_call: TRBV5-1; clone_size: few; cdr3_aa: CASSLKTGQGAAFYGYTF; cdr3_nt: TGCGCCAGCAGCTTGAAGACGGGACAGGGGGCCGCGTTCTATGGCTACACCTTC
j_call: TRBJ1-6; d_call: .; v_call: TRBV11-2; clone_size: few; cdr3_aa: CASSYAYNSPLHF; cdr3_nt: TGTGCCAGCAGTTACGCTTATAATTCACCCCTCCACTTT
j_call: TRBJ2-1; d_call: TRBD1; v_call: TRBV6-4; clone_size: .; cdr3_aa: CTSSEGDRVIEQFF; cdr3_nt: TGTACCAGCAGTGAAGGTGACAGGGTTATTGAGCAGTTCTTC
j_call: TRBJ1-1; d_call: .; v_call: TRBV19; clone_size: many; cdr3_aa: CASSFWNTEAFF; cdr3_nt: TGTGCCAGTAGTTTCTGGAACACTGAAGCTTTCTTT
j_call: TRBJ2-5; d_call: TRBD2; v_call: TRBV14; clone_size: many; cdr3_aa: CASSHPVVTSGVGETQYF; cdr3_nt: TGTGCCAGCAGCCACCCAGTAGTGACTAGCGGGGTCGGAGAGACCCAGTACTTC
j_call: TRBJ1-6; d_call: .; v_call: TRBV5-1; clone_size: .; cdr3_aa: CASSLELRSYNSPLHF; cdr3_nt: TGCGCCAGCAGCTTGGAACTACGCTCCTATAATTCACCCCTCCACTTT
j_call: TRBJ2-7; d_call: TRBD2; v_call: TRBV20-1; clone_size: .; cdr3_aa: CSARTWGQRGGSYEQYF; cdr3_nt: TGCAGTGCTAGAACCTGGGGCCAGCGGGGGGGCTCCTACGAGCAGTACTTC
j_call: TRBJ1-1; d_call: .; v_call: TRBV5-1; clone_size: .; cdr3_aa: CASSLVWGMNTEAFF; cdr3_nt: TGCGCCAGCAGCTTGGTATGGGGGATGAACACTGAAGCTTTCTTT
j_call: TRBJ1-2; d_call: .; v_call: TRBV15; clone_size: few; cdr3_aa: CATSTAPGRGSYGYTF; cdr3_nt: TGTGCCACCAGCACTGCACCCGGCCGAGGGAGCTATGGCTACACCTTC
j_call: TRBJ2-2; d_call: .; v_call: TRBV9; clone_size: .; cdr3_aa: CASSVQGLNTGELFF; cdr3_nt: TGTGCCAGCAGCGTACAGGGGCTGAACACCGGGGAGCTGTTTTTT
j_call: TRBJ1-3; d_call: .; v_call: TRBV4-2; clone_size: many; cdr3_aa: CASSQESRAPGPSGNTIYF; cdr3_nt: TGTGCCAGCAGCCAAGAAAGCAGGGCACCGGGACCCTCAGGAAACACCATATATTTT
j_call: TRBJ2-5; d_call: .; v_call: TRBV5-1; clone_size: few; cdr3_aa: CASSQSVGAQETQYF; cdr3_nt: TGCGCCAGCAGCCAATCGGTGGGGGCCCAAGAGACCCAGTACTTC
j_call: TRBJ2-5; d_call: TRBD1; v_call: TRBV11-2; clone_size: many; cdr3_aa: CASSHRGLGQQETQYF; cdr3_nt: TGTGCCAGCAGCCACAGGGGATTGGGGCAACAAGAGACCCAGTACTTC
j_call: TRBJ1-1; d_call: .; v_call: TRBV11-2; clone_size: many; cdr3_aa: CASSLDWTDMNTEAFF; cdr3_nt: TGTGCCAGCAGCTTAGACTGGACAGACATGAACACTGAAGCTTTCTTT
j_call: TRBJ2-4; d_call: .; v_call: TRBV13; clone_size: many; cdr3_aa: CASSSTGLAKNIQYF; cdr3_nt: TGTGCCAGCAGCTCCACAGGGCTAGCCAAAAACATTCAGTACTTC
j_call: TRBJ1-5; d_call: TRBD1; v_call: TRBV13; clone_size: many; cdr3_aa: CASSNRDREGQPQHF; cdr3_nt: TGTGCCAGCAGCAACCGGGACAGGGAGGGTCAGCCCCAGCATTTT
j_call: TRBJ1-1; d_call: .; v_call: TRBV6-1; clone_size: many; cdr3_aa: CASSGYRAVNTEAFF; cdr3_nt: TGTGCCAGCAGTGGCTACAGGGCCGTGAACACTGAAGCTTTCTTT
j_call: TRBJ2-5; d_call: TRBD2; v_call: TRBV28; clone_size: .; cdr3_aa: CASSYVTSSETQYF; cdr3_nt: TGTGCCAGCAGTTATGTGACTAGCTCGGAGACCCAGTACTTC
j_call: TRBJ2-5; d_call: TRBD2; v_call: TRBV28; clone_size: .; cdr3_aa: CASTLRLAGQETKYF; cdr3_nt: TGTGCCAGCACCCTGAGGCTAGCGGGGCAAGAGACCAAGTACTTC
j_call: TRBJ1-2; d_call: .; v_call: TRBV3-1; clone_size: few; cdr3_aa: CASSQDLGGSYTF; cdr3_nt: TGTGCCAGCAGCCAAGATCTAGGTGGGAGCTACACCTTC
j_call: TRBJ1-1; d_call: .; v_call: TRBV19; clone_size: few; cdr3_aa: CASSEGALLNTEAFF; cdr3_nt: TGTGCCAGTAGTGAGGGTGCCCTTCTGAACACTGAAGCTTTCTTT
j_call: TRBJ2-2; d_call: .; v_call: TRBV7-2; clone_size: many; cdr3_aa: CASSVGVGELFF; cdr3_nt: TGTGCCAGCAGCGTCGGGGTCGGGGAGCTGTTTTTT
j_call: TRBJ1-1; d_call: .; v_call: TRBV5-1; clone_size: many; cdr3_aa: CASSSEVSTEAFF; cdr3_nt: TGCGCCAGCAGCTCGGAGGTCAGCACTGAAGCTTTCTTT
j_call: TRBJ1-1; d_call: TRBD1; v_call: TRBV19; clone_size: many; cdr3_aa: CASSMDRAANTEAFF; cdr3_nt: TGTGCCAGTAGTATGGACAGGGCGGCGAACACTGAAGCTTTCTTT
j_call: TRBJ1-5; d_call: .; v_call: TRBV10-3; clone_size: .; cdr3_aa: CASDRDGGNQPQHF; cdr3_nt: TGTGCCAGCGACAGAGACGGTGGCAATCAGCCCCAGCATTTT
j_call: TRBJ1-2; d_call: .; v_call: TRBV24-1; clone_size: .; cdr3_aa: CATSDGSTNYGYTF; cdr3_nt: TGTGCCACCAGTGATGGCAGCACTAACTATGGCTACACCTTC
j_call: TRBJ2-7; d_call: .; v_call: TRBV11-3; clone_size: many; cdr3_aa: CASSTGTGLGTYEQYF; cdr3_nt: TGTGCCAGCAGCACAGGAACAGGGCTCGGAACATACGAGCAGTACTTC
j_call: TRBJ1-1; d_call: TRBD1; v_call: TRBV7-3; clone_size: many; cdr3_aa: CASSYDRGSTEAFF; cdr3_nt: TGTGCCAGCAGCTACGACAGGGGATCCACTGAAGCTTTCTTT
j_call: TRBJ2-7; d_call: .; v_call: TRBV28; clone_size: few; cdr3_aa: CASSVAGYEQYF; cdr3_nt: TGTGCCAGCAGCGTTGCAGGCTACGAGCAGTACTTC
j_call: TRBJ2-2; d_call: .; v_call: TRBV7-7; clone_size: few; cdr3_aa: CASSNWKEGVTGELFF; cdr3_nt: TGTGCTAGCAGCAATTGGAAGGAGGGAGTTACCGGGGAGCTGTTTTTT
j_call: TRBJ1-2; d_call: .; v_call: TRBV18; clone_size: .; cdr3_aa: CASSPPTRGYGYTF; cdr3_nt: TGTGCCAGCTCACCACCGACCAGGGGTTATGGCTACACCTTC
j_call: TRBJ2-5; d_call: TRBD2; v_call: TRBV7-2; clone_size: .; cdr3_aa: CASSFRLAEETQYF; cdr3_nt: TGTGCCAGCAGCTTCCGACTAGCGGAAGAGACCCAGTACTTC
j_call: TRBJ1-2; d_call: .; v_call: TRBV6-5; clone_size: many; cdr3_aa: CASSSQGLRDYTF; cdr3_nt: TGTGCCAGCAGTTCACAGGGTCTCCGGGACTACACCTTC
j_call: TRBJ2-7; d_call: .; v_call: TRBV28; clone_size: .; cdr3_aa: CASTSPGTKIYEQYF; cdr3_nt: TGTGCCAGCACCAGCCCCGGGACAAAAATCTACGAGCAGTACTTC
j_call: TRBJ2-5; d_call: TRBD1; v_call: TRBV7-2; clone_size: .; cdr3_aa: CASSLGRGYQETQYF; cdr3_nt: TGTGCCAGCAGCTTAGGCAGGGGGTACCAAGAGACCCAGTACTTC
j_call: TRBJ2-5; d_call: .; v_call: TRBV13; clone_size: many; cdr3_aa: CASSPRLGETQYF; cdr3_nt: TGTGCCAGCAGCCCGAGGCTTGGGGAGACCCAGTACTTC
j_call: TRBJ2-7; d_call: .; v_call: TRBV20-1; clone_size: many; cdr3_aa: CSAAGLPESHEQYF; cdr3_nt: TGCAGTGCGGCCGGACTCCCAGAAAGCCACGAGCAGTACTTC
j_call: TRBJ1-2; d_call: .; v_call: TRBV20-1; clone_size: few; cdr3_aa: CSAGGSNYGYTF; cdr3_nt: TGCAGTGCGGGGGGGAGCAACTATGGCTACACCTTC
j_call: TRBJ1-5; d_call: .; v_call: TRBV27; clone_size: few; cdr3_aa: CASSPSGLRWPQHF; cdr3_nt: TGTGCCAGCAGTCCTTCGGGCCTACGATGGCCCCAGCATTTT
j_call: TRBJ1-6; d_call: .; v_call: TRBV20-1; clone_size: many; cdr3_aa: CSAYRAGTDNSPLHF; cdr3_nt: TGCAGTGCCTACCGGGCAGGGACCGATAATTCACCCCTCCACTTT
j_call: TRBJ1-1; d_call: .; v_call: TRBV6-1; clone_size: .; cdr3_aa: CASSVVWNTEAFF; cdr3_nt: TGTGCCAGCAGTGTAGTCTGGAACACTGAAGCTTTCTTT
j_call: TRBJ1-3; d_call: .; v_call: TRBV12-3/TRBV12-4; clone_size: .; cdr3_aa: CASTLGFGNTIYF; cdr3_nt: TGTGCCAGCACCCTTGGCTTTGGAAACACCATATATTTT
j_call: TRBJ2-5; d_call: TRBD2; v_call: TRBV11-2; clone_size: .; cdr3_aa: CASSYRVAGGPETQYF; cdr3_nt: TGTGCCAGCAGCTATAGGGTGGCGGGGGGGCCTGAGACCCAGTACTTC
j_call: TRBJ1-5; d_call: TRBD1; v_call: TRBV28; clone_size: .; cdr3_aa: CASSLGGTGHQPQHF; cdr3_nt: TGTGCCAGCAGTTTAGGCGGGACAGGGCATCAGCCCCAGCATTTT
j_call: TRBJ1-5; d_call: .; v_call: TRBV12-3/TRBV12-4; clone_size: many; cdr3_aa: CASRAGGWYGGNQPQHF; cdr3_nt: TGTGCCAGCAGGGCAGGTGGGTGGTACGGTGGCAATCAGCCCCAGCATTTT
j_call: TRBJ1-1; d_call: .; v_call: TRBV6-2/TRBV6-3; clone_size: few; cdr3_aa: CASSSSGNGWGTEAFF; cdr3_nt: TGTGCCAGCAGTTCGAGCGGGAATGGATGGGGAACTGAAGCTTTCTTT